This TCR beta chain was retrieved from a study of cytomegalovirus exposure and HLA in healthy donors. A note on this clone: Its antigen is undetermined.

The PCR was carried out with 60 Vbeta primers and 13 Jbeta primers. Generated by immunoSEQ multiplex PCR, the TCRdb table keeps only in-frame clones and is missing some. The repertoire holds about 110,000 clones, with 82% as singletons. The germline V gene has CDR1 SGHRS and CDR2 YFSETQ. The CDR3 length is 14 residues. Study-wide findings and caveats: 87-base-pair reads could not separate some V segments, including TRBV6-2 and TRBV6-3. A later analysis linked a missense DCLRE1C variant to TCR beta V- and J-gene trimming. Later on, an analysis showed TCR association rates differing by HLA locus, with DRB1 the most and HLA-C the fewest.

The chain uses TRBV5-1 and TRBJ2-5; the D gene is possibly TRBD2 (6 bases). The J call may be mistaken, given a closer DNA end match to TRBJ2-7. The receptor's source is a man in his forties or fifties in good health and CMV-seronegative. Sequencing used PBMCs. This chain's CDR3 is CASSRDSSTYEQYF. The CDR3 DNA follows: TGCGCCAGCAGCCGGGACTCCAGTACCTACGAGCAGTACTTC.